The clone carrying this T cell receptor (beta chain) has more than one count but fewer than ten. The antigen remains undetermined. PBMCs were derived from 10 ml fresh peripheral blood. The source of the sample is a study of T cells in Graves' hyperthyroidism and ophthalmopathy. The study's findings and limits: In validation, the model predicted ophthalmopathy. These predictions came a median about 6.2 months before onset.

Germline V gene data show CDR1 as SGHNT and CDR2 as YYREEE (reference sequence). This CDR3 is 15 amino acids long. The V end was cut by 0 bases, the J end by 5 bases, with 15 bases between. RNA transcripts provided the source from which TCR beta CDR3 regions were amplified. HTBI primers were used for first-round RT-PCR of the TCR CDR3. TCRdb reprocessed the multiplex PCR reads with MiXCR, giving one entry per CDR3 protein. The data contain under 400,000 distinct CDR3 sequences, around 13% of them singletons. The sample taken for sequencing was blood. This receptor was identified in a woman between 55 and 75 years old with Graves' hyperthyroidism. The V and J genes are TRBV5-4 and TRBJ2-7; a possible D gene is TRBD2 (6 bases). The CDR3 bases are TGTGCCAGCAGCTTGGGAGTATCGGGGGTTGACGAGCAGTACTTC. Amino acids: CASSLGVSGVDEQYF.